This T cell receptor beta chain was observed in a study of cytomegalovirus exposure and HLA in healthy donors. Turning to the study itself: Drawn from HLA-typed donors, about 82 million unique TCRs were held in an early data release. Findings and caveats of the study: The study recorded around 160 TCR beta chains that were cytomegalovirus-associated. Among donors in an Asian-associated ancestry cluster, a later analysis reportedly found fewer N-insertions than the approximately 700-donor mean. HLA-A and HLA-B allele assignments for most subjects were reportedly predicted accurately using TCR beta sequences.

Trimming removed 6 bases at V and 4 bases at J, with 16 bases between. The CDR3 contains 15 residues. Per the germline V gene, CDR1 is WNHNN and CDR2 is SYGVQD (reference sequence). The study ran its PCR with 60 Vbeta and 13 Jbeta primers. Profiled with immunoSEQ multiplex PCR; TCRdb holds only in-frame clones, not every one. The data hold about 130,000 clones, with roughly 80% observed a single time. With regard to this clone: The antigen remains unidentified.

This TCR derives from a boy younger than 18 in good health and CMV-seronegative. V usage is TRBV10-1 and J usage is TRBJ2-4; a possible D gene is TRBD2 (6 bases). Sequencing was carried out using PBMCs. The CDR3 here is CASSPTPRGKNIQYF. CDR3 in DNA: TGCGCCAGCAGCCCAACACCCCGGGGGAAAAACATTCAGTACTTC.